This TCR beta chain was sequenced during a study of cytomegalovirus exposure and HLA in healthy donors. Findings and caveats of the study: Cytomegalovirus status was reportedly diagnosed by the classifier with high specificity and sensitivity. A later analysis reported that several of the most significant clusters appeared to be linked to common viral pathogens, among them Epstein-Barr virus.

The CDR3 contains 15 residues. V gave up 6 bases and J gave up 4 bases; unmatched junction bases: 8. Germline-derived CDR1 and CDR2 are SGHVS and FNYEAQ. Remarks on this clone: No antigen is known for it.

60 Vbeta and 13 Jbeta primers were used in PCR. Sequencing used immunoSEQ multiplex PCR; TCRdb keeps in-frame clones, though not all of them. The table shows 90,000 to 140,000 clones, with under 85% occurring only once. This chain links TRBV7-6 with TRBJ1-3; the match to TRBD1 covers 8 bases. The receptor comes from a man younger than 35 in good health and CMV-seronegative. Sample: PBMCs. The CDR3 nucleotides are TGTGCCAGCAGTCCTACAGGGGGACGAGGAAACACCATATATTTT. Residues: CASSPTGGRGNTIYF.